This TCR beta chain was documented in a study of blood T cell repertoires in COVID-19. In the study overall: Spain, Italy and the United States supplied samples that represented acute and convalescent COVID-19. Sources were T cells, B-cell-depleted T cells, or PBMCs; the material itself was cDNA or gDNA.

Trimming left V 6 bases short and J 2 bases short, with 14 bases between. Germline values: CDR1 LNHDA, CDR2 SQIVND (reference sequence). The CDR3 covers 15 residues. The authors' processing: Estimation of nucleated cell counts relied on the amplification of reference gene primers. TCRdb keeps only in-frame clones here, not all; method: immunoSEQ multiplex PCR. V and J calls and clone size follow that table, whereas D and trimming were derived from the DNA. The sample records about 23,000 clones, over 75% being singletons. V is TRBV19 and J is TRBJ1-5, with D hard to call. The origin of this receptor is a human donor in a cohort sampled during active COVID-19. The sequenced material came from peripheral blood. The CDR3: CASSPWEGGNQPQHF. Here the CDR3 DNA reads TGTGCCAGTAGCCCCTGGGAGGGCGGCAATCAGCCCCAGCATTTT.